The TCR beta chain described here comes from a study of long-term antiretroviral therapy in people with HIV. CDR3 size: 14 residues. The V and J ends lost 5 bases and 1 base respectively, with 9 bases between them. Germline V gene lookup returns CDR1 LNHDA and CDR2 SQIVND (reference sequence). For each donor, at least one pre-ART and at least two post-ART PBMC samples were available. Turning to this clone: No antigen is known for it.

The assay, immunoSEQ v3.0, was run at survey level. Sequencing of each sample targeted about 40,000-55,000 T-cell genomes. The protocol was immunoSEQ multiplex PCR, while the TCRdb copy is restricted to in-frame clones and leaves out a portion. Of fewer than 30,000 clones listed, roughly four fifths are singletons. Study-wide points: Sampling of blood ran from the mid-2000s to the late 2010s, and older ART regimens were possibly in use.

The J gene is TRBJ1-5, the V gene TRBV19; D is perhaps TRBD1 (6 bases). The sequencing here drew on unsorted PBMCs, taken 1.1 years before starting antiretroviral therapy. The clonotype was recovered from a woman in her 30s with HIV. The CDR3 here is CASSGQWSNQPQHF. In DNA form, the CDR3 reads TGTGCCAGTAGTGGACAGTGGAGCAATCAGCCCCAGCATTTT.